The 30 T cell receptor beta chains given below trace back to one sample, sequenced in a study of blood T cells in healthy people across ages. The authors ran a second PCR of roughly 7 to 11 cycles using a sample-barcoded 5' primer and a J-beta primer mix. Via MiXCR, TCRdb re-called the 5' RACE reads, giving one row per CDR3 protein. The table includes roughly 800,000 distinct CDR3 sequences, approximately 25% detected once. These data also featured in a second study, about T cells of mothers and their children.

Sequencing was performed on blood. These receptors all stem from a boy between 10 and 17 years old in good health.

This clonotype was detected only a few times. V is TRBV10-3 and J is TRBJ2-1, with TRBD2 matching over 9 bases. The CDR3 loop spans 19 amino acids. The ends lost 3 bases at V and 1 base at J; junction bases unmatched: 13. Germline assignment: CDR1 ENHRY and CDR2 SYGVKD. CDR3 nucleotides: TGTGCCATCAGTGATGCTGGCGGGGGGGCTGAAGGTTCCTACAATGAGCAGTTCTTC. This sequence encodes CAISDAGGGAEGSYNEQFF.

This clonotype showed up just a few times. The rearrangement joins TRBV7-8 to TRBJ2-5, with D perhaps matching TRBD1 (5 bases). The V end was cut by 0 bases, the J end by 14 bases, with 13 bases between. CDR1 is SGHVS and CDR2 is FQNEAQ in the germline V gene. This CDR3 is built from 12 residues. CDR3 sequence (DNA): TGTGCCAGCAGCTTAGCGTCAGGGAAGGAATACTTC. It yields the protein CASSLASGKEYF.

A few counts support this clonotype. The gene calls are TRBV28 and TRBJ1-4; 7 nucleotides match TRBD1. Germline values: CDR1 MDHEN, CDR2 SYDVKM. The CDR3 is made up of 15 amino acids. V lost 6 bases, J lost 4 bases, and 8 bases stayed unmatched. CDR3: CASRGGGQLNEKLFF. The CDR3 bases are TGTGCCAGCAGGGGCGGGGGACAGCTTAATGAAAAACTGTTTTTT.

The chain employs TRBV4-3 and TRBJ1-1; the D is unclear. Trimming shortened V by 0 bases and J by 0 bases, and 8 bases separated the two germline ends. In germline, CDR1 is LGHNA, CDR2 YSLEER. This CDR3 has 15 residues. CDR3 residues: CASSQDLAVNTEAFF. In nucleotides, the CDR3 is TGCGCCAGCAGCCAAGATCTCGCGGTGAACACTGAAGCTTTCTTT.

The V gene is TRBV28, the J gene TRBJ2-7; 9 bases fit TRBD1. The CDR3 loop spans 16 amino acids. Germline V lookup: CDR1 MDHEN, CDR2 SYDVKM. The J segment lost 4 bases and the V segment lost 4 bases, leaving 11 bases of the junction unmatched. The chain's CDR3 is CASSSLGTGSFYEQYF. The DNA of the CDR3 is TGTGCCAGCAGTTCCCTTGGGACAGGGTCTTTTTACGAGCAGTACTTC. Combining the CDR3 with reference TRBV28 and TRBJ2-7 gives the whole variable domain DVKVTQSSRYLVKRTGEKVFLECVQDMDHENMFWYRQDPGLGLRLIYFSYDVKMKEKGDIPEGYSVSREKKERFSLILESASTNQTSMYLCASSSLGTGSFYEQYFGPGTRLTVT.

The table lists this clonotype with a few counts. V is TRBV15 and J is TRBJ1-5; 7 bases line up with TRBD1. V lost 0 bases to trimming and J lost 4 bases; unmatched junction nucleotides: 9. Germline CDR1 is LNHNV and CDR2 is YYDKDF (reference sequence). The CDR3 consists of 17 residues. CDR3 sequence: CATSRDGGGTVNQPQHF. CDR3 DNA: TGTGCCACCAGCAGAGATGGGGGCGGGACAGTAAATCAGCCCCAGCATTTT. Full variable domain (rest looked up from reference TRBV15 and TRBJ1-5): DAMVIQNPRYQVTQFGKPVTLSCSQTLNHNVMYWYQQKSSQAPKLLFHYYDKDFNNEADTPDNFQSRRPNTSFCFLDIRSPGLGDTAMYLCATSRDGGGTVNQPQHFGDGTRLSIL.

This clonotype was recorded a few times. V usage is TRBV3-1 and J usage is TRBJ2-1, with TRBD2 matching 11 bases. Germline V gene lookup returns CDR1 LGHDT and CDR2 YNNKEL (reference sequence). V was pared by 1 base and J by 7 bases, with 3 bases of the junction left unmatched. The CDR3 contains 15 residues. The CDR3 reads CASSQVPSGRNEQFF. The CDR3 DNA reads as TGTGCCAGCAGCCAAGTGCCTAGCGGGAGGAATGAGCAGTTCTTC.

In its sample, this clonotype was seen many times. The chain is built from TRBV7-2 and TRBJ1-4, with TRBD1 as a possible D gene (5 bases). The CDR3 is 14 residues long. CDR1 is SGHTA and CDR2 is FQGNSA in the germline V gene. V was shortened by 5 bases and J by 0 bases, with 7 bases between the two germline ends. CDR3 sequence reads: CASSPGATNEKLFF. CDR3 DNA: TGTGCCAGCAGCCCGGGGGCAACTAATGAAAAACTGTTTTTT.

The chain combines TRBV25-1 with TRBJ2-1; 10 nucleotides match TRBD2. The J call is uncertain, as TRBJ2-5 better fits the DNA end. The CDR3 extends over 13 amino acids. Germline V gene lookup returns CDR1 MGHDK and CDR2 SYGVNS. In nucleotides, the CDR3 is TGTGCCAGCAGACTAGCGGGGTCGGAGACCCAGTACTTC. It specifies CASRLAGSETQYF.

Comments on this clonotype: The junction and the germline gene differ at one end; a read error may be behind it. The gene calls are TRBV7-2 and TRBJ2-7, with 9 bases that match TRBD2. CDR3 length: 16 amino acids. Germline CDR1 and CDR2: SGHTA and FQGNSA. CDR3 in amino acids: CASTLGGRAHRDEQYF. CDR3 in DNA: TGTGCCAGCACCTTAGGCGGGAGGGCCCATCGGGACGAGCAGTACTTC. The full variable domain, its missing parts supplied by reference TRBV7-2 and TRBJ2-7, is GAGVSQSPSNKVTEKGKDVELRCDPISGHTALYWYRQSLGQGLEFLIYFQGNSAPDKSGLPSDRFSAERTGGSVSTLTIQRTQQEDSAVYLCASTLGGRAHRDEQYFGPGTRLTVT.

This clonotype was seen a handful of times. CDR3 sequence: CASSYSLGAGYIQYF. The CDR3 DNA sequence: TGTGCCAGCAGTTACTCGTTGGGCGCGGGATACATTCAGTACTTC. The V call is TRBV6-2 or TRBV6-3, the J call TRBJ2-4, with TRBD2 as a possible D gene (6 bases). V gave up 0 bases and J gave up 8 bases, with 14 bases separating them. The CDR3 runs to 15 residues. The V gene's germline CDR1 is MNHEY and CDR2 SVGEGT.

The chain links TRBV4-1 to TRBJ1-1; D uncertain. CDR3 length equals 16 residues. The germline V gene has CDR1 MGHRA and CDR2 YSYEKL. Trimming shortened V by 1 base and J by 1 base, and 13 bases separated the two germline ends. The CDR3 bases are TGCGCCAGCAGCCAAGTATCATTGGCCACGAACACTGAAGCTTTCTTT. It codes for CASSQVSLATNTEAFF.

The CDR3 region is CASSDRNEQFF. In DNA, the CDR3 is TGTGCCAGCTCGGACAGAAATGAGCAGTTCTTC. The V and J genes are TRBV7-6 and TRBJ2-5; a possible D gene is TRBD1 (6 bases). The end of the DNA aligns better with TRBJ2-1, so the J call may be wrong. There are 11 residues in the CDR3. Germline-derived CDR1 and CDR2 are SGHVS and FNYEAQ.

This clonotype was recorded once. This chain links TRBV12-5 with TRBJ2-1; tentative D call: TRBD2 (5 bases). V dropped 7 bases and J dropped 2 bases, with 24 bases sitting between them. CDR3 size: 18 residues. The germline V gene has CDR1 LGHNT and CDR2 FRNRAP. The CDR3 region is CASDLTPTSSHTYNEQFF. CDR3 nucleotide sequence: TGTGCTAGTGACCTAACGCCTACTAGTAGCCATACCTACAATGAGCAGTTCTTC.

This clonotype was seen more than once but under ten times. The rearrangement uses TRBV27 and TRBJ2-7; no clear D gene. Germline CDR1 and CDR2: MNHEY and SMNVEV (reference sequence). This CDR3 contains 14 residues. The ends were cut back, 6 bases at V and 2 bases at J, with 14 bases in the middle. In nucleotides, the CDR3 is TGTGCCAGCAGGTCGCTGGGCAGACCCTACGAGCAGTACTTC. Translated, it gives CASRSLGRPYEQYF.

This clonotype was picked up a small number of times. The chain combines TRBV24-1 with TRBJ2-1; D call uncertain. This CDR3 has 11 amino acids. Germline loops: CDR1 KGHDR, CDR2 SFDVKD. V dropped 8 bases and J dropped 6 bases, with 7 bases sitting between them. Here the CDR3 DNA reads TGTGCCACCAAGGCCCTCAATGAGCAGTTCTTC. Translation: CATKALNEQFF.

This clonotype appeared a few times. V usage is TRBV20-1 and J usage is TRBJ2-5; 8 positions match TRBD1. The CDR3 loop spans 14 amino acids. The germline gives CDR1 DFQATT, CDR2 SNEGSKA (reference sequence). V lost 3 bases and J lost 1; bases outside the gene matches: 4. CDR3: CSASLTGAQETQYF. The DNA of the CDR3 is TGCAGTGCTAGCCTGACAGGGGCCCAAGAGACCCAGTACTTC.

This clonotype was detected only a few times. CDR3 DNA: TGTGCCAGCAGTTACCTACAGTCATCCTACGAGCAGTACTTC. The encoded protein is CASSYLQSSYEQYF. V usage is TRBV6-2 or TRBV6-3 and J usage is TRBJ2-7; no firm D call. Germline loops: CDR1 MNHEY, CDR2 SVGEGT. This CDR3 spans 14 amino acids. V lost 2 bases, J lost 1 base, and 9 bases lay in between.

This chain joins TRBV20-1 and TRBJ1-4; D possibly corresponds to TRBD1 (5 bases). V gave up 1 base and J gave up 7 bases, with 16 bases separating them. The CDR3 contains 15 residues. Per germline, CDR1 DFQATT and CDR2 SNEGSKA (reference sequence). For the CDR3, the DNA is TGCAGTGCTAGAGTTGGGGCCCAGGGTTTTGAAAAACTGTTTTTT. Protein: CSARVGAQGFEKLFF.

The rearrangement links TRBV4-3 to TRBJ1-4, with no clear D. The CDR3 spans 15 residues. Germline values: CDR1 LGHNA, CDR2 YSLEER. The ends were cut back, 1 base at V and 6 bases at J, with 12 bases in the middle. This CDR3 reads CASSQVRRRDEKLFF. In DNA form, the CDR3 reads TGCGCCAGCAGCCAAGTGAGACGGCGTGATGAAAAACTGTTTTTT.

This clonotype was recorded a few times. The chain carries TRBV6-6 and TRBJ2-1, with D maybe TRBD1 (5 bases). Gene TRBJ2-7 matches the end of the DNA better, so the J call may be wrong. The germline V gene encodes CDR1 MNHNY and CDR2 SVGAGI (reference sequence). The CDR3 has 14 amino acids. CDR3: CASSYSDISYEQYF. The CDR3 DNA reads as TGTGCCAGCAGTTACTCGGACATCTCCTACGAGCAGTACTTC.

The chain joins TRBV20-1 to TRBJ2-7; either TRBD1 or TRBD2 may fit D (5 bases each). Germline CDR1 DFQATT, CDR2 SNEGSKA (reference sequence). The CDR3 consists of 12 residues. Between the trimmed V and J ends, which lost 6 bases and 5 bases, there was a span of 14 bases. CDR3 coding DNA: TGCAGTGCAAATTGGGGGAGCGACGAGCAGTACTTC. Translation: CSANWGSDEQYF.

The rearrangement uses TRBV28 and TRBJ2-3; 12 bases line up with TRBD2. Trimming at V came to 3 bases and at J to 3 bases, leaving 13 bases not matched to a gene. Per germline, CDR1 MDHEN and CDR2 SYDVKM. The CDR3 has 19 residues. CDR3 protein: CASSFLTSGRGSGTDTQYF. The CDR3 region has the DNA TGTGCCAGCAGTTTCTTGACTAGCGGGAGAGGGTCAGGTACAGATACGCAGTATTTT.

This chain joins TRBV28 and TRBJ2-4; D unresolved. The germline V gene encodes CDR1 MDHEN and CDR2 SYDVKM. There are 14 residues in the CDR3. V lost 3 bases and J lost 5, with 11 bases in between. The CDR3 here is CASSFSSGENIQYF. The DNA for the CDR3 is TGTGCCAGCAGTTTCAGCTCAGGTGAAAACATTCAGTACTTC.

In this sample, this clonotype turned up a few times. J is TRBJ1-4 and V is TRBV14, with a tentative D call TRBD1 (5 bases). This CDR3 has 14 amino acids. Trimming shortened V by 4 bases and J by 8 bases, and 14 bases separated the two germline ends. In germline, CDR1 is SGHDN, CDR2 FVKESK. The CDR3 spells CASSRQGRVEKLFF. The CDR3 DNA sequence: TGTGCCAGCAGCCGGCAGGGTAGGGTCGAAAAACTGTTTTTT.

This sequence joins TRBV5-1 and TRBJ2-2, with 7 bases lining up with TRBD1. J was trimmed by 6 bases and V by 4 bases; bases with no gene match: 6. The CDR3 spans 14 residues. Germline values: CDR1 SGHRS, CDR2 YFSETQ. CDR3 bases: TGCGCCAGCAGCGGAATGACAGGGTCCGGGGAGCTGTTTTTT. Its translation: CASSGMTGSGELFF.

This clonotype was recorded a few times. CDR3 sequence (DNA): TGTGCCATCAGTGAGTGGCCTAGCGGGGGGACCAATGAGCAGTTCTTC. The encoded protein is CAISEWPSGGTNEQFF. The chain links TRBV10-3 to TRBJ2-1; 11 nucleotides line up with TRBD2. The CDR3 is 16 residues long. The V and J ends lost 1 base and 6 bases, in that order; junction bases with no gene match: 5. Germline V gene data show CDR1 as ENHRY and CDR2 as SYGVKD.

This clonotype appeared a few times. The chain joins TRBV28 to TRBJ2-5; 9 bases fit TRBD1. Per the germline V gene, CDR1 is MDHEN and CDR2 is SYDVKM. Germline trimming cut 5 bases from V and 5 bases from J; bases unmatched to any gene: 9. The CDR3 runs 15 residues. CDR3 DNA sequence: TGTGCCAGCAGTCCCTCAACAGGGGGCTGGGAGACCCAGTACTTC. This translates into CASSPSTGGWETQYF.

This clonotype was detected ten times or more. The V gene is TRBV11-2, the J gene TRBJ2-3, with 7 bases that match TRBD2. Looked up from germline, CDR1 is SGHAT and CDR2 is FQNNGV. CDR3 length: 16 amino acids. Trimming cost V 0 bases and J 3 bases; bases outside gene matches: 6. CDR3 loop: CASSLDLAGVTDTQYF. As DNA, the CDR3 is TGTGCCAGCAGCTTAGATCTTGCGGGAGTAACAGATACGCAGTATTTT.

This clonotype was found a few times. The V call is TRBV5-6, the J call TRBJ2-2; D is perhaps TRBD2 (5 bases). Trimming stripped 6 bases from V and 1 base from J, with 16 bases between. Germline V lookup: CDR1 SGHDT, CDR2 YYEEEE. The CDR3 sequence is 16 residues long. The CDR3 spells CASIRGLAGNTGELFF. CDR3 DNA sequence: TGTGCCAGCATTCGGGGTCTGGCGGGGAACACCGGGGAGCTGTTTTTT.